This T cell receptor (beta chain) was captured by sequencing in a study of blood T cell repertoires in COVID-19. Study details: PBMCs, B-cell-depleted T cells, or T cells provided the cDNA or gDNA that made up the material.

Original handling: Reference gene primer amplification yielded estimated nucleated cell counts. Libraries were prepared by immunoSEQ multiplex PCR; TCRdb keeps only in-frame clonotypes and omits some of them. The DNA gave D and trimming, while V, J and clone size come from that table. The profile shows 200,000 to 250,000 clones, about 82% of them singletons. V was trimmed by 6 bases and J by 5 bases, leaving 8 bases between them. The CDR3 contains 11 residues. The sequenced sample consisted of PBMCs or T cells enriched from blood (not recorded which). This chain connects TRBV12-3 or TRBV12-4 to TRBJ2-7; possibly TRBD2 for D (5 bases). The clonotype was recovered from a woman in her 50s who had recovered from COVID-19. CDR3 amino acids: CASRVSDEQYF. Here the CDR3 DNA reads TGTGCCAGCAGGGTTAGCGACGAGCAGTACTTC.